The 4 T cell receptor beta chains below all came from one sample that was sequenced in a study of T cells in Graves' hyperthyroidism and ophthalmopathy. There were TCR beta CDR3 regions amplified from RNA transcripts. The HTBI set primed first-round TCR CDR3 RT-PCR. TCRdb reanalysed the multiplex PCR reads using MiXCR and keeps one entry per CDR3 protein. The sample carries 300,000 or so distinct CDR3 sequences, around 23% recorded once. Sequencing was carried out using blood. The receptors stem from a woman aged 45-60 years with Graves' hyperthyroidism.

This clonotype showed up many times. This chain joins TRBV3-1 and TRBJ2-7; weak D call: TRBD1 (6 bases). CDR1 LGHDT and CDR2 YNNKEL come from the germline V gene (reference sequence). The CDR3 runs to 15 residues. Trimming shortened V by 4 bases and J by 5 bases, and 18 bases separated the two germline ends. The CDR3 DNA reads TGTGCCAGCAGCCCCTTCGGAGGCAGGGGCCACGAGCAGTACTTC. Translation gives CASSPFGGRGHEQYF.

This chain connects TRBV16 to TRBJ2-1; no clear D gene. The V gene's germline CDR1 is KGHSY and CDR2 FQNENV. The CDR3 has 12 amino acids. Deletions cut 2 bases from V and 12 bases from J, with 11 bases between. Here the CDR3 reads CASSQGPGRQFF. The CDR3 DNA reads as TGTGCCAGCAGCCAAGGACCTGGTCGGCAGTTCTTC. Full variable domain (outside the CDR3, taken from reference TRBV16 and TRBJ2-1): GEEVAQTPKHLVRGEGQKAKLYCAPIKGHSYVFWYQQVLKNEFKFLISFQNENVFDETGMPKERFSAKCLPNSPCSLEIQATKLEDSAVYFCASSQGPGRQFFGPGTRLTVL.

This clonotype has ten or more counts. The V and J genes are TRBV4-1 and TRBJ2-3; D is possibly TRBD1 (6 bases). This CDR3 is built from 15 residues. V was clipped by 2 bases and J by 0 bases, with 9 bases between them. In germline, CDR1 is MGHRA, CDR2 YSYEKL. The CDR3 sequence: CASSQRTASTDTQYF. In DNA form, the CDR3 reads TGCGCCAGCAGCCAAAGGACAGCTAGCACAGATACGCAGTATTTT.

This clonotype has a count of ten or more. The chain has TRBV15 and TRBJ2-5, with D maybe TRBD1 (7 bases). This CDR3 has 16 amino acids. With 5 bases removed from V and 2 bases from J, the gap between germline ends came to 18 bases. Germline V CDR1 and CDR2: LNHNV, YYDKDF (reference sequence). CDR3 nucleotides: TGTGCCACCAGCGGACTATTCCAGGGGGGACAAGAGACCCAGTACTTC. Translating gives CATSGLFQGGQETQYF. The complete variable domain, with remaining parts taken from reference TRBV15 and TRBJ2-5, reads DAMVIQNPRYQVTQFGKPVTLSCSQTLNHNVMYWYQQKSSQAPKLLFHYYDKDFNNEADTPDNFQSRRPNTSFCFLDIRSPGLGDTAMYLCATSGLFQGGQETQYFGPGTRLLVL.